Listed below are T cell receptor beta chains from one sample, sequenced in a study of blood T cell repertoires in COVID-19. Using immunoSEQ multiplex PCR, the repertoire was profiled, and TCRdb retains in-frame clones only, with some absent. The table has some 210,000 clones, 75% to 85% seen once. What was sequenced was PBMCs or T cells enriched from blood (not recorded which). All receptors derive from a man aged 40-50 years who had recovered from COVID-19. Both conserved end residues are part of each CDR3. Each record gives: D gene, V gene, clone size, CDR3 length, J gene, CDR3 protein, CDR3 DNA. D genes are given only for firm matches. Part of the rows lack a size; the others show once, few, many or a class for expanded clones.

.	TRBV12-3/TRBV12-4	.	12	TRBJ1-2	CASTVGEGGYTF	TGTGCCAGCACCGTTGGGGAGGGGGGCTACACCTTC
.	TRBV9	.	14	TRBJ2-7	CASSVGGGALEQYF	TGTGCCAGCAGCGTAGGTGGGGGGGCTCTCGAGCAGTACTTC
TRBD1	TRBV7-9	.	15	TRBJ1-2	CASSFGQGGNYGYTF	TGTGCCAGCAGCTTTGGACAGGGAGGGAACTATGGCTACACCTTC
.	TRBV9	.	15	TRBJ1-3	CASSVQGRPGNTIYF	TGTGCCAGCAGCGTACAGGGGCGTCCTGGAAACACCATATATTTT
.	TRBV11-2	.	16	TRBJ1-4	CASSSGRLGANEKLFF	TGTGCCAGCAGCTCTGGCAGGTTGGGTGCTAATGAAAAACTGTTTTTT
.	TRBV7-2	.	13	TRBJ2-1	CASSPELSRGEFF	TGTGCCAGCAGCCCAGAACTCTCCAGGGGAGAGTTCTTC
TRBD1	TRBV7-3	.	16	TRBJ2-6	CASSPRTGSGANVLTF	TGTGCCAGCAGCCCCCGGACAGGCTCTGGGGCCAACGTCCTGACTTTC
.	TRBV19	.	15	TRBJ1-3	CASSLGGRTGNTIYF	TGTGCCAGTAGCTTAGGGGGAAGGACTGGAAACACCATATATTTT
.	TRBV23-1	.	16	TRBJ1-6	CASSLRGSSYNSPLHF	TGCGCCAGCAGTCTCAGGGGTAGCTCCTATAATTCACCCCTCCACTTT
.	TRBV3-1/TRBV3-2	once	13	TRBJ2-1	CASSQQRRGMKFF	TGTGCCAGCAGCCAGCAAAGACGGGGGATGAAATTCTTC
.	TRBV13	few	14	TRBJ2-1	CASSSPSSYNEQFF	TGTGCCAGCAGCTCACCGAGCTCCTACAATGAGCAGTTCTTC
.	TRBV5-4	.	16	TRBJ1-1	CASSSDSWEKFGEAFF	TGTGCCAGCAGCTCGGACAGTTGGGAGAAATTCGGGGAAGCTTTCTTT
.	TRBV6-5	.	12	TRBJ1-5	CASTAGGQPQHF	TGTGCCAGCACGGCAGGTGGGCAGCCCCAGCATTTT
TRBD2	TRBV24-1	.	14	TRBJ2-4	CATSGASGENIQYF	TGTGCCACCAGTGGAGCTAGCGGAGAAAACATTCAGTACTTC
.	TRBV10-3	.	14	TRBJ1-1	CAISRGGGNTEAFF	TGTGCCATCTCCCGAGGGGGGGGGAACACTGAAGCTTTCTTT
TRBD1	TRBV18	.	13	TRBJ1-2	CASSPRDSRGYTF	TGTGCCAGCTCACCCCGGGACAGCAGGGGCTACACCTTC
.	TRBV6-5	few	15	TRBJ1-2	CASSRYRDSDYGYTF	TGTGCCAGCAGTAGATACAGGGATTCAGACTATGGCTACACCTTC
TRBD1	TRBV9	.	13	TRBJ2-7	CASSPRGRREQYF	TGTGCCAGCAGTCCCAGGGGGCGTAGGGAGCAGTACTTC
TRBD1	TRBV2	.	16	TRBJ1-5	CASSLTGQLGDQPQHF	TGTGCCAGCAGTCTAACGGGACAGCTGGGTGATCAGCCCCAGCATTTT
.	TRBV5-1	.	15	TRBJ2-7	CASRREWTGTYEQYF	TGCGCCAGCAGGCGGGAATGGACGGGGACCTACGAGCAGTACTTC
.	TRBV5-1	.	16	TRBJ1-3	CASSLGTSLSGNTIYF	TGCGCCAGCAGCTTGGGGACATCCCTCTCTGGAAACACCATATATTTT
.	TRBV18	.	15	TRBJ1-1	CASSTIDSLNTEAFF	TGTGCCAGCTCAACAATCGACAGTTTGAACACTGAAGCTTTCTTT